Presented here are 11 T cell receptor beta chains from one specimen sequenced in a study of CD8+CD57+ T cells in acquired aplastic anemia. TCR beta VDJ and CDR3 profiles were obtained from a genomic DNA template. TCRdb re-analysed the reads in MiXCR, keeping a single row per CDR3 protein. The table shows about 160,000 distinct CDR3 sequences, with approximately 40% occurring only once. The sequenced sample consisted of sorted CD4+, CD8+, or CD8+CD57+ T cells (not recorded which) from PBMCs. These receptor sequences come from a human donor in good health.

This clonotype was seen only a few times. The chain carries TRBV6-1 and TRBJ2-1, with D uncertain. There are 15 residues in the CDR3. CDR1 is MNHNS and CDR2 is SASEGT in the germline V gene. Trimming left V 1 base short and J 2 bases short, with 9 bases between. CDR3 DNA sequence: TGTGCCAGCAGTGAAGAGAGGTCAACCTACAATGAGCAGTTCTTC. Translation gives CASSEERSTYNEQFF.

This clonotype was recorded at least ten times. This chain uses TRBV14 with TRBJ1-3; 7 bases align to TRBD1. The ends lost 1 base at V and 0 bases at J; junction bases unmatched: 0. Germline values: CDR1 SGHDN, CDR2 FVKESK. This CDR3 has 15 amino acids. CDR3 residues: CASSQGQGSGNTIYF. CDR3 DNA: TGTGCCAGCAGCCAAGGACAGGGCTCTGGAAACACCATATATTTT.

To note about this clonotype: The junction departs from germline at one end; a sequencing error may be responsible. The gene calls are TRBV7-3 and TRBJ2-3, with TRBD2 identical over 10 bases. Looked up from germline, CDR1 is SGHTA and CDR2 is FQGTGA. This CDR3 contains 16 residues. The CDR3 sequence is CTSSLDTSGITDTQYF. The CDR3 DNA reads TGTACCAGCAGCTTAGACACTAGCGGGATAACAGATACGCAGTATTTT. Combining the CDR3 with reference TRBV7-3 and TRBJ2-3 gives the whole variable domain GAGVSQTPSNKVTEKGKYVELRCDPISGHTALYWYRQSLGQGPEFLIYFQGTGAADDSGLPNDRFFAVRPEGSVSTLKIQRTERGDSAVYLCTSSLDTSGITDTQYFGPGTRLTVL.

This clonotype was detected only a few times. The chain joins TRBV19 to TRBJ1-4; D is undetermined. CDR3 length equals 13 residues. The germline V gene encodes CDR1 LNHDA and CDR2 SQIVND (reference sequence). Trimming removed 0 bases from V and 10 bases from J, with 9 bases in between. The CDR3 here is CASSIDLSGKLFF. The CDR3, as DNA: TGTGCCAGTAGTATAGATCTATCCGGAAAACTGTTTTTT.

In this sample, this clonotype turned up a few times. V usage is TRBV29-1 and J usage is TRBJ2-7; maybe TRBD2 (5 bases). V was cut by 1 base and J by 0 bases, with 7 bases left in between. CDR1 is SQVTM, CDR2 ANQGSEA, per germline. This CDR3 is built from 13 residues. The CDR3 region has the DNA TGCAGCGTTGAAGGGACTGCCTCCTACGAGCAGTACTTC. It translates to CSVEGTASYEQYF.

This clonotype has at least ten counts. The chain combines TRBV20-1 with TRBJ1-5; D call uncertain. Germline CDR1 is DFQATT and CDR2 is SNEGSKA (reference sequence). The CDR3 has 15 residues. V lost 0 bases, J lost 0 bases, and 9 bases lay in between. The CDR3 loop is CSARDIVGSNQPQHF. CDR3 coding DNA: TGCAGTGCTAGAGATATAGTCGGTAGCAATCAGCCCCAGCATTTT.

The rearrangement links TRBV2 to TRBJ1-1; no firm D call. The CDR3 covers 13 residues. Trimming removed 6 bases from V and 0 bases from J, with 8 bases in between. Germline V CDR1 and CDR2: SNHLY, FYNNEI. CDR3 region: CASSTDLNTEAFF. DNA of the CDR3: TGTGCCAGCAGCACGGATTTGAACACTGAAGCTTTCTTT.

The V call is TRBV7-9, the J call TRBJ2-7, with 9 bases that match TRBD1. The germline gives CDR1 SEHNR, CDR2 FQNEAQ (reference sequence). Losses at the gene ends were 5 bases for V and 3 bases for J; bases not matched to a gene: 8. This CDR3 comprises 15 residues. CDR3 DNA: TGTGCCAGCAGCCGAGACCGGGACAGGGTCTACGAGCAGTACTTC. It is translated as CASSRDRDRVYEQYF.

Ten or more counts support this clonotype. The V call is TRBV9, the J call TRBJ2-7, with 8 bases aligning to TRBD2. Germline assignment: CDR1 SGDLS and CDR2 YYNGEE. The J segment lost 5 bases and the V segment lost 4 bases, leaving 20 bases of the junction unmatched. The CDR3 sequence is 18 residues long. CDR3 loop: CASSKGLGYSTAGNEQYF. CDR3 sequence (DNA): TGTGCCAGCAGCAAGGGACTAGGCTATAGCACGGCAGGCAACGAGCAGTACTTC.

With regard to this clonotype: One junction end does not reproduce the germline sequence, and a read error may be involved. This chain joins TRBV15 and TRBJ1-2, with D possibly being TRBD1 (5 bases). CDR1 is LNHNV, CDR2 YYDKDF, per germline (reference sequence). The CDR3 extends over 15 amino acids. CDR3 DNA sequence: TGTGCCACCAGCAGATACAGGCTCTCCGCCTATGGCTACGCCTTC. This translates into CATSRYRLSAYGYAF.

V usage is TRBV7-3 and J usage is TRBJ2-1; no definite D call. Looked up from germline, CDR1 is SGHTA and CDR2 is FQGTGA. V lost 0 bases and J lost 9, with 9 bases in between. The CDR3 runs to 13 residues. The CDR3 is CASSLTEFSEQFF. The CDR3 nucleotides read TGTGCCAGCAGCTTAACGGAGTTCAGTGAGCAGTTCTTC.